The 29 T cell receptor beta chains presented below share a single source sample, sequenced in a study of blood T cell repertoires in COVID-19. TCRdb's table, derived via immunoSEQ multiplex PCR, lists solely in-frame clones and lacks some. The table records roughly 250,000 clones, roughly 87% of them present only once. The sample was PBMCs or T cells enriched from blood (not recorded which). All receptors derive from a woman aged 25-40 years with acute COVID-19.

This CDR3 reads CASSLTGAGNTIYF. The CDR3, as DNA: TGTGCCAGCAGCTTAACAGGGGCTGGAAACACCATATATTTT. The chain has TRBV7-3 and TRBJ1-3; TRBD1 might be the D (5 bases). Trimming took 0 bases from V and 2 from J, leaving 5 bases between them. Per the germline V gene, CDR1 is SGHTA and CDR2 is FQGTGA. There are 14 residues in the CDR3.

The J gene is TRBJ2-4, the V gene TRBV29-1; 9 bases fit TRBD2. V dropped 5 bases and J dropped 3; count of bases not matched to a gene: 17. Germline V gene lookup returns CDR1 SQVTM and CDR2 ANQGSEA. The CDR3 loop spans 18 amino acids. CDR3 amino acids: CSVSRLAEPPGGKNIQYF. The CDR3 DNA reads as TGCAGCGTTTCCCGACTAGCGGAGCCCCCCGGGGGCAAAAACATTCAGTACTTC.

This chain links TRBV7-8 with TRBJ2-1; 10 bases fit TRBD2. Germline V CDR1 and CDR2: SGHVS, FQNEAQ. There are 15 residues in the CDR3. Trimming removed 3 bases from V and 7 bases from J; junction bases left unmatched: 6. CDR3 nucleotides: TGTGCCAGCAGCTTTTCTAGCGGGGGCCTGAATGAGCAGTTCTTC. Encoded protein: CASSFSSGGLNEQFF.

The CDR3 sequence: CASSQMTRNTGELFF. DNA of the CDR3: TGTGCCAGCAGCCAAATGACTCGGAACACCGGGGAGCTGTTTTTT. V gene TRBV7-2 combines with J gene TRBJ2-2; no reliable D call. The CDR3 sequence is 15 residues long. Germline V gene data show CDR1 as SGHTA and CDR2 as FQGNSA. V lost 5 bases and J 1 base, leaving 11 bases between the germline ends. Using reference TRBV7-2 and TRBJ2-2 for the parts outside the CDR3, the full variable domain is GAGVSQSPSNKVTEKGKDVELRCDPISGHTALYWYRQSLGQGLEFLIYFQGNSAPDKSGLPSDRFSAERTGGSVSTLTIQRTQQEDSAVYLCASSQMTRNTGELFFGEGSRLTVL.

The gene calls are TRBV10-1 and TRBJ2-1; D is uncertain. Trimming took off 6 bases at V and 3 bases at J, with 6 bases between the two ends. The CDR3 runs to 12 residues. Per germline, CDR1 WNHNN and CDR2 SYGVQD (reference sequence). The CDR3 region is CASSADYNEQFF. CDR3 DNA: TGCGCCAGCAGCGCGGACTACAATGAGCAGTTCTTC.

The rearrangement uses TRBV5-6 and TRBJ2-5, with D maybe TRBD1 (7 bases). Germline V gene sequence: CDR1 SGHDT, CDR2 YYEEEE. The CDR3 spans 15 residues. The germline V and J ends were trimmed by 6 bases and 5 bases, with 20 bases remaining between them. The CDR3 protein is CASNRRGPSAETQYF. DNA for the CDR3: TGTGCCAGCAACCGGAGGGGGCCTAGCGCGGAGACCCAGTACTTC.

This clone appeared a few times. The chain combines TRBV2 with TRBJ1-6, with a tentative D call TRBD1 (5 bases). Looked up from germline, CDR1 is SNHLY and CDR2 is FYNNEI. The CDR3 is made up of 14 amino acids. Trimming pared 7 bases from V and 3 bases from J, leaving 10 bases between. The DNA for the CDR3 is TGTGCCAGCATTCGCGACAGCTATAATTCACCCCTCCACTTT. Its protein is CASIRDSYNSPLHF.

V gene TRBV30 combines with J gene TRBJ1-3, with D possibly matching TRBD1 (5 bases). CDR1 GTSNPN and CDR2 SVGIG come from the germline V gene (reference sequence). The CDR3 is 17 amino acids. V lost 0 bases, J lost 0 bases, and 15 bases lay in between. The DNA for the CDR3 is TGTGCCTGGAGTGTATCAGGGAACCCATTCTCTGGAAACACCATATATTTT. Residues: CAWSVSGNPFSGNTIYF.

The rearrangement uses TRBV28 and TRBJ2-1; 8 nucleotides line up with TRBD2. Germline lookup yields CDR1 MDHEN and CDR2 SYDVKM. J was trimmed by 3 bases and V by 5 bases; bases with no gene match: 6. The CDR3 spans 15 residues. In DNA, the CDR3 is TGTGCCAGCAGTCCCGGGACTAGAAGCTACAATGAGCAGTTCTTC. This codes for CASSPGTRSYNEQFF.

The V and J genes are TRBV16 and TRBJ1-1; 7 bases fit TRBD1. The length of the CDR3 is 15 residues. V lost 7 bases to trimming and J lost 4 bases; unmatched junction nucleotides: 12. Germline lookup yields CDR1 KGHSY and CDR2 FQNENV. The CDR3 DNA follows: TGTGCCAGCAACCCCAATGGAGGGGGCGGCACTGAAGCTTTCTTT. It is translated as CASNPNGGGGTEAFF.

The J gene is TRBJ1-2, the V gene TRBV7-9, with TRBD1 as a possible D gene (6 bases). Germline V gives CDR1 SEHNR, CDR2 FQNEAQ (reference sequence). Deletions cut 5 bases from V and 4 bases from J, with 17 bases between. The CDR3 sequence is 15 residues long. In DNA form, the CDR3 reads TGTGCCAGCAGCCCCGGGACAACGGTAGTCTATGGCTACACCTTC. This sequence encodes CASSPGTTVVYGYTF. Drawing the rest from reference TRBV7-9 and TRBJ1-2, the complete variable domain is DTGVSQNPRHKITKRGQNVTFRCDPISEHNRLYWYRQTLGQGPEFLTYFQNEAQLEKSRLLSDRFSAERPKGSFSTLEIQRTEQGDSAMYLCASSPGTTVVYGYTFGSGTRLTVV.

This clone appeared once. The CDR3 spells CASSPLKGRVTRNLNEQFF. The CDR3 DNA is TGTGCCAGCTCACCACTCAAGGGCAGGGTGACGAGAAATTTGAATGAGCAGTTCTTC. The chain has TRBV18 and TRBJ2-1; TRBD1 might be the D (5 bases). The CDR3 totals 19 residues. The V and J ends lost 1 base and 7 bases respectively, with 26 bases between them. CDR1 KGHSH and CDR2 LQKENI come from the germline V gene.

The V gene is TRBV11-2, the J gene TRBJ2-7; D is unclear. Germline V gene data show CDR1 as SGHAT and CDR2 as FQNNGV. The germline V and J ends were trimmed by 3 bases and 3 bases, with 9 bases remaining between them. The CDR3 has 13 amino acids. The CDR3: CASSFGPNYEQYF. CDR3 bases: TGTGCCAGCAGCTTCGGTCCGAACTACGAGCAGTACTTC.

The rearrangement joins TRBV29-1 to TRBJ1-3; D remains ambiguous. The germline CDR1 and CDR2 sequences are SQVTM and ANQGSEA. This CDR3 has 14 residues. The V gene lost 6 bases and the J gene lost 4 bases, with 16 bases spanning the gap. CDR3 region: CSVEKARSGNTIYF. DNA for the CDR3: TGCAGCGTCGAGAAGGCGAGGTCAGGAAACACCATATATTTT.

This clone was observed a single time. The chain is built from TRBV14 and TRBJ2-7; weak D call: TRBD1 (6 bases). The length of the CDR3 is 17 residues. Germline CDR1 is SGHDN and CDR2 is FVKESK. The germline V and J ends were trimmed by 4 bases and 1 base, with 20 bases remaining between them. CDR3 protein: CASSRRTGQGRSYEQYF. CDR3 in DNA: TGTGCCAGCAGCCGGCGGACGGGGCAGGGGCGATCCTACGAGCAGTACTTC.

The chain recombines TRBV27 with TRBJ2-5, with 10 bases that match TRBD1. The CDR3 sequence is 14 residues long. The germline V gene encodes CDR1 MNHEY and CDR2 SMNVEV (reference sequence). With V trimmed by 3 bases and J by 6 bases, 4 bases remained unmatched. The DNA for the CDR3 is TGTGCCAGCAGTTTTGGGACAGGGGTAAAGACCCAGTACTTC. This encodes CASSFGTGVKTQYF.

The chain recombines TRBV10-3 with TRBJ1-2; 9 nucleotides match TRBD1. CDR3 size: 12 residues. Germline assignment: CDR1 ENHRY and CDR2 SYGVKD. Trimming took 6 bases from V and 6 from J; bases not matched to a gene: 2. CDR3: CAISRDRDGYTF. The DNA for the CDR3 is TGTGCCATCAGCCGGGACAGGGATGGCTACACCTTC.

The rearrangement joins TRBV5-4 to TRBJ1-1; TRBD1 matches at 7 bases. The germline V gene has CDR1 SGHNT and CDR2 YYREEE (reference sequence). CDR3 size: 15 residues. V lost 4 bases, J lost 3 bases, and 9 bases stayed unmatched. CDR3 residues: CASSLPRQGHTEAFF. CDR3 in DNA: TGTGCCAGCAGCCTTCCCCGACAGGGACACACTGAAGCTTTCTTT.

This clone was found once. The CDR3 reads CATSSATMGAGFSGANVLTF. CDR3 bases: TGTGCCACCAGCAGCGCGACCATGGGGGCAGGTTTCTCTGGGGCCAACGTCCTGACTTTC. The J gene is TRBJ2-6, the V gene TRBV15, with D possibly being TRBD1 (6 bases). This CDR3 region has 20 residues. Germline CDR1 is LNHNV and CDR2 is YYDKDF (reference sequence). V was trimmed by 3 bases and J by 0 bases, leaving 21 bases between them.

This clone was counted once. The chain uses TRBV3-1 (or the pseudogene TRBV3-2) and TRBJ2-1; 11 positions agree with TRBD2. The CDR3 runs to 16 residues. Germline-derived CDR1 and CDR2 are LGHDT and YNNKEL (reference sequence). V was clipped by 4 bases and J by 3 bases; unmatched bases: 5. DNA of the CDR3: TGTGCCAGCAGCCCCACTAGCGGGAGACACTACAATGAGCAGTTCTTC. Translation: CASSPTSGRHYNEQFF.

V usage is TRBV19 and J usage is TRBJ2-3; 9 bases are shared with TRBD2. CDR3 length: 18 amino acids. V was clipped by 3 bases and J by 0 bases; unmatched bases: 10. Germline CDR1 reads LNHDA; CDR2 reads SQIVND (reference sequence). The CDR3 sequence: CASSIPTSGTASTDTQYF. In DNA form, the CDR3 reads TGTGCCAGTAGTATTCCGACTAGCGGAACAGCTAGCACAGATACGCAGTATTTT.

The chain has TRBV27 and TRBJ2-1, with a possible D match to TRBD2 (5 bases). The germline V and J ends were trimmed by 6 bases and 2 bases, with 29 bases remaining between them. Germline values: CDR1 MNHEY, CDR2 SMNVEV (reference sequence). The CDR3 runs 20 residues. The CDR3 protein is CASSVSRTPRPSRTYNEQFF. CDR3 in DNA: TGTGCCAGCAGCGTATCCAGGACCCCCAGGCCTAGCCGGACCTACAATGAGCAGTTCTTC.

The genes are TRBV19 and TRBJ1-4; 7 nucleotides match TRBD1. This CDR3 contains 14 residues. Germline-derived CDR1 and CDR2 are LNHDA and SQIVND (reference sequence). The trim removed 5 bases at V and 5 bases at J, leaving 5 bases unmatched. The CDR3: CASSSGTENEKLFF. The CDR3 DNA is TGTGCCAGTAGTTCCGGGACAGAAAATGAAAAACTGTTTTTT.

The chain has TRBV10-3 and TRBJ2-1; 8 bases match TRBD2. Germline CDR1 ENHRY, CDR2 SYGVKD. This CDR3 is 14 amino acids long. J gave up 8 bases and V 3 bases, and 6 bases lay outside the gene matches. CDR3 bases: TGTGCCATCAGTGACGGGACTAGAGGGGATGAGCAGTTCTTC. This sequence encodes CAISDGTRGDEQFF.

V gene TRBV6-2 or TRBV6-3 combines with J gene TRBJ1-4; D may be TRBD1 (6 bases). V shed 0 bases and J shed 6 bases, with 8 bases lying between them. The CDR3 spans 14 residues. Germline V gene sequence: CDR1 MNHEY, CDR2 SVGEGT. CDR3 sequence: CASSYSDSYEKLFF. The DNA for the CDR3 is TGTGCCAGCAGTTACTCGGACAGCTATGAAAAACTGTTTTTT.

The J gene is TRBJ1-1, the V gene TRBV9; no clear D gene. Germline V CDR1 and CDR2: SGDLS, YYNGEE. The CDR3 length is 14 residues. Trimming shortened V by 0 bases and J by 4 bases, and 10 bases separated the two germline ends. Here the CDR3 reads CASSVAGMGTEAFF. In nucleotides, the CDR3 is TGTGCCAGCAGCGTAGCCGGGATGGGCACTGAAGCTTTCTTT.

The chain links TRBV16 to TRBJ2-7; weak D call: TRBD2 (6 bases). Germline values: CDR1 KGHSY, CDR2 FQNENV. CDR3 size: 14 residues. The ends were cut back, 4 bases at V and 1 base at J, with 11 bases in the middle. The chain's CDR3 is CASSRGTSSYEQYF. CDR3 in DNA: TGTGCCAGCAGCCGAGGGACTTCGTCCTACGAGCAGTACTTC.

The chain employs TRBV5-6 and TRBJ2-5; D uncertain. The length of the CDR3 is 12 residues. V lost 0 bases and J 5 bases, leaving 5 bases between the germline ends. The germline CDR1 and CDR2 sequences are SGHDT and YYEEEE. The CDR3 bases are TGTGCCAGCAGCTTGGCGAGTGAGACCCAGTACTTC. This codes for CASSLASETQYF.

CDR3 sequence (DNA): TGTGCCAGCTCACCGGACAGGAAGAACACTGAAGCTTTCTTT. It specifies CASSPDRKNTEAFF. The rearrangement joins TRBV18 to TRBJ1-1; 7 bases fit TRBD1. Germline-derived CDR1 and CDR2 are KGHSH and LQKENI. This CDR3 has 14 amino acids. The V segment lost 3 bases and the J segment 1 base; nucleotides outside the gene matches: 2.